Listed here are 30 T cell receptor beta chains from one sample, sequenced in a study of identical twins. Via MiXCR, TCRdb re-called the 5' RACE reads, giving one row per CDR3 protein. The sample has fewer than 650,000 distinct CDR3 sequences, 7% to 7.5% seen once. These data are also associated with another study on yellow fever vaccine responses in identical twins.

The sequenced sample consisted of PBMCs. The receptors shown here come from a woman younger than 30 in good health.

In its sample, this clonotype was seen a few times. The V gene is TRBV6-5, the J gene TRBJ2-1; D is ambiguous. This CDR3 spans 14 amino acids. In germline, CDR1 is MNHEY, CDR2 SVGAGI. The V gene lost 0 bases and the J gene lost 2 bases, with 5 bases spanning the gap. CDR3 sequence: CASSYSRTYNEQFF. The DNA for the CDR3 is TGTGCCAGCAGTTACTCTCGGACCTACAATGAGCAGTTCTTC.

This clonotype was observed at least ten times. The chain couples TRBV12-3 or TRBV12-4 to TRBJ2-1; D not resolved. V was pared by 3 bases and J by 7 bases, with 10 bases between. The CDR3 has 13 amino acids. CDR3 in amino acids: CASSFTVVNEQFF. In DNA form, the CDR3 reads TGTGCCAGCAGTTTTACTGTGGTTAATGAGCAGTTCTTC.

This clonotype was observed a few times. The rearrangement joins TRBV12-3 or TRBV12-4 to TRBJ2-2, with D tentatively TRBD1 (6 bases). Trimming left V 8 bases short and J 5 bases short, with 12 bases between. This CDR3 spans 13 amino acids. In DNA, the CDR3 is TGTGCCAGCGGGACATTCTATACCGGGGAGCTGTTTTTT. The encoded protein is CASGTFYTGELFF.

This clonotype showed up just a few times. The chain is built from TRBV3-1 and TRBJ2-2; D possibly corresponds to TRBD2 (7 bases). Trimming shortened V by 0 bases and J by 6 bases, and 8 bases separated the two germline ends. The germline V gene encodes CDR1 LGHDT and CDR2 YNNKEL (reference sequence). The CDR3 extends over 14 amino acids. The CDR3: CASSQEGGPGELFF. The CDR3, as DNA: TGTGCCAGCAGCCAAGAGGGGGGGCCCGGGGAGCTGTTTTTT.

V and J are TRBV5-1 and TRBJ1-2, with a possible D match to TRBD1 (6 bases). CDR3 length equals 14 residues. The ends were cut back, 4 bases at V and 4 bases at J, with 14 bases in the middle. Germline CDR1 reads SGHRS; CDR2 reads YFSETQ. The CDR3 region is CASSPTDRIYGYTF. The DNA of the CDR3 is TGCGCCAGCAGCCCAACCGACAGGATCTATGGCTACACCTTC.

This clonotype was counted a few times. This chain links TRBV2 with TRBJ2-5; 8 nucleotides agree with TRBD2. CDR3 size: 15 residues. V gave up 7 bases and J gave up 0 bases; unmatched junction bases: 7. Germline V CDR1 and CDR2: SNHLY, FYNNEI. This CDR3 is CASTSRRGDQETQYF. The DNA for the CDR3 is TGTGCCAGCACCTCAAGGCGGGGGGACCAAGAGACCCAGTACTTC. The full variable domain, its missing parts supplied by reference TRBV2 and TRBJ2-5, is EPEVTQTPSHQVTQMGQEVILRCVPISNHLYFYWYRQILGQKVEFLVSFYNNEISEKSEIFDDQFSVERPDGSNFTLKIRSTKLEDSAMYFCASTSRRGDQETQYFGPGTRLLVL.

The rearrangement joins TRBV12-3 or TRBV12-4 to TRBJ1-2; TRBD1 is a possible D gene (5 bases). V was shortened by 1 base and J by 6 bases, with 15 bases between the two germline ends. The CDR3 is made up of 15 amino acids. In DNA form, the CDR3 reads TGTGCCAGCAGTTTAGTATTAGCAGGGAGCCATGGCTACACCTTC. It codes for CASSLVLAGSHGYTF.

The chain combines TRBV7-8 with TRBJ2-1; TRBD1 matches 9 bases. With 3 bases clipped from V and 8 bases from J, the junction kept 17 bases outside the gene matches. Germline-derived CDR1 and CDR2 are SGHVS and FQNEAQ. The CDR3 totals 18 residues. The CDR3 is CASSFREGDREGYDEQFF. In DNA, the CDR3 is TGTGCCAGCAGCTTTCGTGAAGGGGACAGGGAGGGTTATGATGAGCAGTTCTTC. The whole variable domain, filled in from reference TRBV7-8 and TRBJ2-1, reads GAGVSQSPRYKVAKRGQDVALRCDPISGHVSLFWYQQALGQGPEFLTYFQNEAQLDKSGLPSDRFFAERPEGSVSTLKIQRTQQEDSAVYLCASSFREGDREGYDEQFFGPGTRLTVL.

This clonotype was detected ten times or more. This chain uses TRBV12-3 or TRBV12-4 with TRBJ1-2; D is possibly TRBD1 (5 bases). This CDR3 has 11 amino acids. Trimming cost V 6 bases and J 8 bases, with 10 bases left between them. The CDR3 loop reads CASSPGLGYTF. For the CDR3, the DNA is TGTGCCAGCAGCCCAGGGCTGGGCTACACCTTC.

This clonotype was observed a few times. The chain has TRBV6-5 and TRBJ2-2, with 7 bases fitting TRBD2. This CDR3 contains 14 residues. Germline CDR1 reads MNHEY; CDR2 reads SVGAGI. Trimming removed 2 bases from V and 4 bases from J; junction bases left unmatched: 1. CDR3 sequence reads: CASSYPSGTGELFF. CDR3 DNA: TGTGCCAGCAGTTACCCTAGCGGCACCGGGGAGCTGTTTTTT.

This clonotype was seen ten or more times. The chain joins TRBV10-3 to TRBJ1-2, with D uncertain. V was shortened by 0 bases and J by 0 bases, with 5 bases between the two germline ends. Germline CDR1 reads ENHRY; CDR2 reads SYGVKD. This CDR3 region has 14 residues. The CDR3 here is CAISESPANYGYTF. The CDR3 nucleotides read TGTGCCATCAGTGAGTCTCCAGCTAACTATGGCTACACCTTC.

This chain uses TRBV7-2 with TRBJ2-1, with a tentative D call TRBD2 (6 bases). The V and J ends lost 2 bases and 5 bases respectively, with 13 bases between them. This CDR3 has 15 residues. CDR1 SGHTA and CDR2 FQGNSA come from the germline V gene. The CDR3 loop reads CASSLRGLTDNEQFF. The CDR3 nucleotides read TGTGCCAGCAGCTTACGGGGACTGACAGACAATGAGCAGTTCTTC.

The chain employs TRBV2 and TRBJ1-3; no clear D gene. V lost 3 bases to trimming and J lost 5 bases, with 2 bases between them. Looked up from germline, CDR1 is SNHLY and CDR2 is FYNNEI. The CDR3 length is 11 residues. CDR3 sequence: CASSERNTIYF. The CDR3, as DNA: TGTGCCAGCAGTGAGCGAAACACCATATATTTT.

V gene TRBV9 combines with J gene TRBJ2-7; the match to TRBD2 covers 8 bases. This CDR3 has 15 amino acids. Germline V gene lookup returns CDR1 SGDLS and CDR2 YYNGEE. V was pared by 0 bases and J by 3 bases, with 5 bases of the junction left unmatched. CDR3: CASSVGASGFYEQYF. The CDR3 DNA reads TGTGCCAGCAGCGTAGGCGCTAGCGGGTTCTACGAGCAGTACTTC.

The chain uses TRBV7-9 and TRBJ1-6, with 8 bases matching TRBD1. The length of the CDR3 is 14 residues. The V segment lost 3 bases and the J segment 10 bases; nucleotides outside the gene matches: 5. The germline V gene has CDR1 SEHNR and CDR2 FQNEAQ (reference sequence). CDR3 sequence: CASSLGQEKSPLHF. DNA of the CDR3: TGTGCCAGCAGCTTGGGACAGGAGAAATCACCCCTCCACTTT.

There are many counts of this clonotype. The V and J genes are TRBV12-3 or TRBV12-4 and TRBJ2-3; 7 nucleotides align to TRBD1. The CDR3 is made up of 16 amino acids. The V and J ends lost 5 bases and 3 bases, in that order; junction bases with no gene match: 11. CDR3 residues: CASSPLGQRNTDTQYF. The CDR3 coding sequence is TGTGCCAGCAGTCCCCTGGGACAGCGAAATACAGATACGCAGTATTTT.

This clonotype came up a few times. This chain links TRBV27 with TRBJ2-3, with TRBD2 matching over 11 bases. The CDR3 contains 17 residues. Germline assignment: CDR1 MNHEY and CDR2 SMNVEV (reference sequence). V dropped 6 bases and J dropped 3; count of bases not matched to a gene: 11. CDR3 sequence reads: CASSSRQTSGRTDTQYF. The CDR3 coding sequence is TGTGCCAGCAGCTCCCGACAAACTAGCGGGAGAACAGATACGCAGTATTTT.

To note about this clonotype: A much larger clone lies a single base off, so this may be a read error. The chain recombines TRBV20-1 with TRBJ2-1; 7 bases are shared with TRBD2. CDR3 size: 15 residues. The germline CDR1 and CDR2 sequences are DFQATT and SNEGSKA (reference sequence). CDR3 nucleotides: TGCGGTGCTGCTGCCCCGACTAGCACATACAATGAGCAGTTCTTC. It translates to CGAAAPTSTYNEQFF.

This clonotype appeared a few times. The genes are TRBV11-2 and TRBJ2-7; 12 positions agree with TRBD2. This CDR3 spans 13 amino acids. The V and J ends lost 3 bases and 12 bases, in that order; junction bases with no gene match: 6. Germline loops: CDR1 SGHAT, CDR2 FQNNGV. This CDR3 reads CASSLTSGSGLYF. The CDR3 bases are TGTGCCAGCAGCTTGACTAGCGGGAGTGGATTGTACTTC.

This clonotype was counted between two and nine times. This chain connects TRBV7-9 to TRBJ2-7; tentative D call: TRBD1 (7 bases). CDR1 SEHNR and CDR2 FQNEAQ come from the germline V gene (reference sequence). The CDR3 consists of 14 residues. Trimming took 1 base from V and 7 from J, leaving 14 bases between them. CDR3 nucleotides: TGTGCCAGCAGCTTAGGTTCGGCAGGGGGGGAGCAGTACTTC. It specifies CASSLGSAGGEQYF.

This clonotype was counted ten times or more. The V call is TRBV3-1, the J call TRBJ2-2; D is uncertain. Germline CDR1 is LGHDT and CDR2 is YNNKEL (reference sequence). This CDR3 contains 12 residues. V dropped 6 bases and J dropped 7 bases, with 9 bases sitting between them. CDR3 region: CASSPYVGELFF. The CDR3 region has the DNA TGTGCCAGCAGTCCTTATGTCGGGGAGCTGTTTTTT.

The chain combines TRBV27 with TRBJ2-5; 13 positions match TRBD2. CDR1 is MNHEY and CDR2 is SMNVEV in the germline V gene (reference sequence). Trimming at V came to 8 bases and at J to 2 bases, leaving 2 bases not matched to a gene. This CDR3 has 14 residues. The CDR3 loop is CASGLAGVQETQYF. DNA of the CDR3: TGTGCCAGCGGACTAGCGGGAGTTCAAGAGACCCAGTACTTC.

Only a few counts were recorded for this clonotype. V usage is TRBV6-6 and J usage is TRBJ2-7; the D is unclear. V was pared by 8 bases and J by 6 bases, with 11 bases between. Germline CDR1 and CDR2: MNHNY and SVGAGI (reference sequence). CDR3 size: 11 residues. The CDR3 DNA is TGTGCCAGCGGACCCCCGGGCGAGCAGTACTTC. Translation gives CASGPPGEQYF.

At least ten counts were recorded for this clonotype. This chain links TRBV29-1 with TRBJ1-2; D might be TRBD1 (6 bases). CDR3 size: 14 residues. The germline gives CDR1 SQVTM, CDR2 ANQGSEA. V shed 4 bases and J shed 2 bases, with 14 bases lying between them. The DNA of the CDR3 is TGCAGCGTTGGCCGGGACATCAACAACTATGGCTACACCTTC. Translating it yields CSVGRDINNYGYTF.

This clonotype was counted between two and nine times. The chain carries TRBV12-3 or TRBV12-4 and TRBJ2-7; D perhaps matches TRBD2 (5 bases). The CDR3 length is 14 residues. V was pared by 7 bases and J by 6 bases, with 19 bases between. DNA for the CDR3: TGTGCCAGCACCCCGGGTGCTCCGGCGGGCGAGCAGTACTTC. Translation: CASTPGAPAGEQYF.

The V call is TRBV5-1, the J call TRBJ2-2; D is perhaps TRBD2 (5 bases). Trimming stripped 5 bases from V and 4 bases from J, with 15 bases between. Per germline, CDR1 SGHRS and CDR2 YFSETQ. There are 15 residues in the CDR3. The CDR3 DNA reads TGCGCCAGCAGGACGGAGGCAGTGAGCACCGGGGAGCTGTTTTTT. Protein sequence: CASRTEAVSTGELFF. The full variable domain, rest sourced from reference TRBV5-1 and TRBJ2-2, is KAGVTQTPRYLIKTRGQQVTLSCSPISGHRSVSWYQQTPGQGLQFLFEYFSETQRNKGNFPGRFSGRQFSNSRSEMNVSTLELGDSALYLCASRTEAVSTGELFFGEGSRLTVL.

This clonotype was recorded a few times. For the CDR3, the DNA is TGTGCCAGCAGCTTAGTTGGGACAGGGGACCCCGGGGAGCTGTTTTTT. Residues: CASSLVGTGDPGELFF. The chain uses TRBV11-2 and TRBJ2-2; 10 bases line up with TRBD1. Germline loops: CDR1 SGHAT, CDR2 FQNNGV. The CDR3 has 16 residues. The J segment lost 6 bases and the V segment lost 1 base, leaving 5 bases of the junction unmatched.

This clonotype has just a few counts. The chain links TRBV6-2 or TRBV6-3 to TRBJ2-1, with D unclear. The CDR3 has 11 amino acids. Germline CDR1 reads MNHEY; CDR2 reads SVGEGT. Deletions cut 2 bases from V and 9 bases from J, with 5 bases between. DNA of the CDR3: TGTGCCAGCAGTTACGGGTTTGAGCAGTTCTTC. Translating it yields CASSYGFEQFF.

This clonotype was observed a few times. The rearrangement links TRBV7-8 to TRBJ2-7; D could derive from TRBD1 or TRBD2 (5 bases each). The CDR3 has 13 residues. Germline V gives CDR1 SGHVS, CDR2 FQNEAQ. CDR3 protein: CASSSGRDRKKSV. The CDR3 region has the DNA TGTGCCAGCAGCTCAGGCCGGGACCGTAAAAAGTCGGTC.

This clonotype was recorded at least ten times. The genes are TRBV11-2 and TRBJ2-1; weak D call: TRBD2 (7 bases). V gave up 5 bases and J gave up 9 bases, with 23 bases separating them. CDR3 length: 16 amino acids. Germline CDR1 SGHAT, CDR2 FQNNGV. CDR3 in amino acids: CASSGGGFGGPIEQFF. CDR3 sequence (DNA): TGTGCCAGCAGCGGCGGTGGCTTCGGGGGGCCCATTGAGCAGTTCTTC.